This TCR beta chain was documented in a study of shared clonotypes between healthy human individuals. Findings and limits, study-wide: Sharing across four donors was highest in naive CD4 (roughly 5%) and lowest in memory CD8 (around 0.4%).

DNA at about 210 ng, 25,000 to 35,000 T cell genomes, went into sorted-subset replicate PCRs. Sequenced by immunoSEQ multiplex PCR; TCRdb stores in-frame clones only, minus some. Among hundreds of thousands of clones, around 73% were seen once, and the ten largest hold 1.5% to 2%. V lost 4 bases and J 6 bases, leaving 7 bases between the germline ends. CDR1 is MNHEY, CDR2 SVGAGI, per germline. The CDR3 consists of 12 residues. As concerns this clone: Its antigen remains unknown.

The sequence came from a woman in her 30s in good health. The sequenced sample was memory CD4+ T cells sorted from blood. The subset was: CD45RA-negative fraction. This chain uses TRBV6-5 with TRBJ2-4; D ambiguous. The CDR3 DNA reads TGTGCCAGCAGTTCTGGGGTAAACATTCAGTACTTC. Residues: CASSSGVNIQYF.